This T cell receptor (beta chain) derives from a study of blood T cell repertoires in COVID-19. The age range of participants was about 18 to 89 years, with residence in roughly 25 US areas. This table comes from immunoSEQ multiplex PCR, and its TCRdb copy is limited to in-frame clones, with some not included. This table has fewer than 250,000 clones, 83% appearing once. The V gene lost 4 bases and the J gene lost 3 bases, with 21 bases spanning the gap. The CDR3 sequence is 17 residues long. CDR1 and CDR2 (germline): LGHDT, YNNKEL (reference sequence). The source material was PBMCs or T cells enriched from blood (not recorded which). This receptor was taken from a middle-aged woman who had been exposed to COVID-19. The chain links TRBV3-1 (or the pseudogene TRBV3-2) to TRBJ1-2; no reliable D call. DNA for the CDR3: TGTGCCAGCAGCCGCTCCCCGGGAGGGCAGACGGACTATGGCTACACCTTC. This encodes CASSRSPGGQTDYGYTF.